The following is a T cell receptor (beta chain) sequence with its context. One entry per CDR3 protein results from TCRdb running MiXCR on the PCR reads. The sample has approximately 670,000 distinct CDR3 sequences; just under 20% are singletons. Trimming cost V 6 bases and J 1 base, with 7 bases left between them. The CDR3 is made up of 12 amino acids. CDR1 SGHVS and CDR2 FQNEAQ come from the germline V gene. This record comes from a study of molecular identifiers for immune sequencing clone quantification. Libraries used 20,000 to 1,000,000 sorted naive CD8 T cells and 10%, 30% or 50% RNA input. V gene TRBV7-8 combines with J gene TRBJ2-7; perhaps D is TRBD1 or TRBD2 (5 bases each). This sequence originates from a human donor in good health. Some libraries in this study had Jurkat cell RNA spiked in. Sequences were obtained from naive CD8+ T cells from blood, with Jurkat cell RNA spiked in. Subset noted: FACS-sorted CD8+CD4-CCR7+CD45RA+ naive T cells. The CDR3 region is CASREGSYEQYF. The CDR3 DNA reads TGTGCCAGCAGAGAGGGGTCCTACGAGCAGTACTTC.